These 18 T cell receptor beta chains share one sample of origin, sequenced in a study of human T cells and chemical hapten exposure. Noted time point: pre-sensitization, week 0. Noted treatment: therapeutic diphenylcyclopropenone sensitization with weekly scalp DPC. TCRdb called the RACE reads again in MiXCR, with one record for every CDR3 protein. The data show tens of thousands of distinct CDR3 sequences, around 10% seen once. The sequenced sample was whole blood, obtained in connection with sensitization to the hapten diphenylcyclopropenone (DPC). These receptors were obtained from a woman aged 40 to 50 with alopecia areata. Some clones in this sample may be carry-over from other donors' samples.

The sample holds many counts of this clonotype. The chain joins TRBV9 to TRBJ2-5; TRBD1 aligns across 9 bases. This CDR3 is 13 amino acids long. Germline V gives CDR1 SGDLS, CDR2 YYNGEE. Trimming cost V 4 bases and J 5 bases; bases outside gene matches: 3. In DNA form, the CDR3 reads TGTGCCAGCAGCAGACAGGGGGATGAGACCCAGTACTTC. Residues: CASSRQGDETQYF.

This clonotype was counted only a few times. The genes are TRBV6-5 and TRBJ1-1; D perhaps matches TRBD1 (6 bases). The CDR3 runs to 13 residues. Germline V gives CDR1 MNHEY, CDR2 SVGAGI. The V end was cut by 4 bases, the J end by 5 bases, with 11 bases between. CDR3 region: CASSSQGWTEAFF. The CDR3, as DNA: TGTGCCAGCAGTTCCCAGGGGTGGACTGAAGCTTTCTTT.

This clonotype was picked up many times. The V gene is TRBV6-1, the J gene TRBJ2-5, with D possibly being TRBD1 (5 bases). The CDR3 contains 12 residues. Germline V gives CDR1 MNHNS, CDR2 SASEGT. V was trimmed by 2 bases and J by 4 bases, leaving 5 bases between them. DNA for the CDR3: TGTGCCAGCAGTGAAAGGGGAGAGACCCAGTACTTC. Amino acids: CASSERGETQYF.

This chain links TRBV9 with TRBJ1-1; D uncertain. V dropped 4 bases and J dropped 4 bases, with 11 bases sitting between them. The CDR3 sequence is 13 residues long. The germline V gene has CDR1 SGDLS and CDR2 YYNGEE. CDR3 bases: TGTGCCAGCAGCCAGTGGGATTTCACTGAAGCTTTCTTT. This gives the protein CASSQWDFTEAFF.

This clonotype was seen more than once but under ten times. The chain joins TRBV7-9 to TRBJ1-2; D gene unclear. V gave up 2 bases and J gave up 4 bases, with 14 bases separating them. Germline CDR1 is SEHNR and CDR2 is FQNEAQ (reference sequence). This CDR3 has 15 amino acids. The CDR3 DNA reads TGTGCCAGCAGCTTAAGGTCCGGCGCCGGCTATGGCTACACCTTC. It encodes CASSLRSGAGYGYTF.

The chain has TRBV4-3 and TRBJ2-7; unclear D gene. Germline V gene data show CDR1 as LGHNA and CDR2 as YSLEER. This CDR3 comprises 15 residues. V lost 0 bases and J lost 1, with 10 bases in between. CDR3 sequence: CASSQELVNSYEQYF. The CDR3 region has the DNA TGCGCCAGCAGCCAAGAGTTGGTTAATTCCTACGAGCAGTACTTC.

The chain combines TRBV11-2 with TRBJ1-1; TRBD1 agrees at 10 bases. V shed 3 bases, J shed 5 bases, and the junction held 3 bases outside the gene matches. The CDR3 spans 14 residues. CDR1 is SGHAT and CDR2 is FQNNGV in the germline V gene. The CDR3 region has the DNA TGTGCCAGCAGCTTCTCGGGACAGGGGACTGAAGCTTTCTTT. This gives the protein CASSFSGQGTEAFF.

The V and J genes are TRBV6-6 and TRBJ1-1; D remains ambiguous. This CDR3 is built from 16 residues. CDR1 and CDR2 (germline): MNHNY, SVGAGI (reference sequence). Trimming left V 5 bases short and J 4 bases short, with 20 bases between. CDR3 coding DNA: TGTGCCAGCAGTAAAATGACCGACCCACGAGGCACTGAAGCTTTCTTT. This sequence encodes CASSKMTDPRGTEAFF.

The chain employs TRBV12-3 or TRBV12-4 and TRBJ2-7; 9 positions match TRBD1. The CDR3 length is 15 residues. Trimming took 5 bases from V and 0 from J; bases not matched to a gene: 5. The CDR3 spells CASSLDRGISYEQYF. In DNA, the CDR3 is TGTGCCAGCAGTCTGGACAGGGGCATCTCCTACGAGCAGTACTTC.

The table lists this clonotype with a few counts. This chain uses TRBV11-2 with TRBJ2-7; possibly TRBD1 for D (6 bases). V was pared by 0 bases and J by 3 bases, with 9 bases between. The CDR3 length is 14 residues. Germline V gene data show CDR1 as SGHAT and CDR2 as FQNNGV. CDR3 amino acids: CASSLEGHLYEQYF. The CDR3 DNA reads TGTGCCAGCAGCTTAGAGGGACACCTCTACGAGCAGTACTTC.

This clonotype was counted ten times or more. This rearrangement joins TRBV20-1 to TRBJ1-2; D possibly corresponds to TRBD1 (6 bases). The CDR3 is 11 amino acids. Germline assignment: CDR1 DFQATT and CDR2 SNEGSKA (reference sequence). CDR3 residues: CRRGDNYGYTF. DNA for the CDR3: TGCAGGAGGGGGGATAACTATGGCTACACCTTC.

This clonotype was recorded many times. The V call is TRBV5-1, the J call TRBJ1-1, with a weak D call TRBD1 (6 bases). Trimming took 1 base from V and 4 from J, leaving 11 bases between them. The CDR3 totals 14 residues. Germline assignment: CDR1 SGHRS and CDR2 YFSETQ. The CDR3 is CASSLTGLVTEAFF. CDR3 nucleotide sequence: TGCGCCAGCAGCTTGACAGGGCTAGTCACTGAAGCTTTCTTT.

This clonotype appeared once. One base away lies a much larger clone, so this may be a sequencing read error. In this CDR3 the conserved last residue, phenylalanine or tryptophan, is missing, so a read error is likely. The CDR3 DNA follows: TGCAGCGTCGGTGTCCGGCCGAGGGAGACCCAGTACTAC. Its protein is CSVGVRPRETQYY. The rearrangement links TRBV29-1 to TRBJ2-5; D is ambiguous. Germline assignment: CDR1 SQVTM and CDR2 ANQGSEA. CDR3 length: 13 amino acids. The ends were cut back, 6 bases at V and 5 bases at J, with 16 bases in the middle.

This clonotype was recorded a few times. The chain joins TRBV6-2 or TRBV6-3 to TRBJ1-1; 7 positions agree with TRBD1. This CDR3 spans 15 amino acids. Germline loops: CDR1 MNHEY, CDR2 SVGEGT. The V gene end was trimmed by 5 bases and the J gene end by 5 bases; junction bases not matched to a gene: 11. The CDR3 reads CASSDRQGQRTEAFF. DNA of the CDR3: TGTGCCAGCAGTGATCGACAGGGACAGAGGACTGAAGCTTTCTTT.

This chain connects TRBV10-2 to TRBJ2-5; D gene uncertain. Germline CDR1 WSHSY, CDR2 SAAADI. The CDR3 totals 19 residues. V was clipped by 6 bases and J by 1 base, with 27 bases between them. In DNA, the CDR3 is TGCGCCAGCAGGACCGAGGACCCACCCTGGCAGTCCCTCCAAGAGACCCAGTACTTC. Amino acids: CASRTEDPPWQSLQETQYF.

This clonotype was seen a handful of times. The chain carries TRBV20-1 and TRBJ2-7, with 12 nucleotides matching TRBD1. CDR1 and CDR2 (germline): DFQATT, SNEGSKA (reference sequence). V shed 1 base, J shed 3 bases, and the junction held 10 bases outside the gene matches. The CDR3 covers 17 residues. CDR3 bases: TGCAGTGCTAGAGGGGGGACAGGGGGCGACTTTGTCTACGAGCAGTACTTC. Amino acids: CSARGGTGGDFVYEQYF.

The rearrangement joins TRBV7-9 to TRBJ1-6; 9 nucleotides align to TRBD1. Germline V gene sequence: CDR1 SEHNR, CDR2 FQNEAQ (reference sequence). CDR3 length: 15 amino acids. V gave up 4 bases and J gave up 10 bases; unmatched junction bases: 8. The CDR3 is CASSWDREVGSPLHF. The CDR3 DNA sequence: TGTGCCAGCAGCTGGGACAGGGAAGTAGGATCACCCCTCCACTTT. Together with reference TRBV7-9 and TRBJ1-6, the CDR3 gives the full variable domain: DTGVSQNPRHKITKRGQNVTFRCDPISEHNRLYWYRQTLGQGPEFLTYFQNEAQLEKSRLLSDRFSAERPKGSFSTLEIQRTEQGDSAMYLCASSWDREVGSPLHFGNGTRLTVT.

This clonotype was seen a few times. The chain carries TRBV5-4 and TRBJ1-2, with D possibly being TRBD1 (5 bases). The CDR3 has 14 residues. Looked up from germline, CDR1 is SGHNT and CDR2 is YYREEE (reference sequence). The V and J ends lost 6 bases and 4 bases respectively, with 16 bases between them. This chain's CDR3 is CASTDLKGSYGYTF. CDR3 in DNA: TGTGCCAGCACCGACCTTAAGGGGTCCTATGGCTACACCTTC.